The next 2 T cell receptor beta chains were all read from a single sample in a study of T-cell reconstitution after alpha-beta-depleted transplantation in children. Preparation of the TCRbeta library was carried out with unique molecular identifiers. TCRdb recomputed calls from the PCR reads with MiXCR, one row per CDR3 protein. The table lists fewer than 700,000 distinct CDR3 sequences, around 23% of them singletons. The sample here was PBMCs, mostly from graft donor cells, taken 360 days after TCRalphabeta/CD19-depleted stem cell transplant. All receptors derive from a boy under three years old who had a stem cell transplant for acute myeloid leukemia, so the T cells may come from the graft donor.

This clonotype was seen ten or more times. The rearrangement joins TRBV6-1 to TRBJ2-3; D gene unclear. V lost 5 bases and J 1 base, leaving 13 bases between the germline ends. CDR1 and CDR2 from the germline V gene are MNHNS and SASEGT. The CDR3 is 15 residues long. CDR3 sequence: CASSPAWVRTDTQYF. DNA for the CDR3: TGTGCCAGCAGTCCCGCGTGGGTCCGCACAGATACGCAGTATTTT.

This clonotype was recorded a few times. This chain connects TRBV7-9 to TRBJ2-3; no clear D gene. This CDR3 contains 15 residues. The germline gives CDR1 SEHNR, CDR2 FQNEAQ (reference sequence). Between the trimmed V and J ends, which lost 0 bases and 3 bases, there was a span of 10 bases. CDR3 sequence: CASSLAQRATDTQYF. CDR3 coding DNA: TGTGCCAGCAGCTTAGCTCAAAGGGCAACAGATACGCAGTATTTT.